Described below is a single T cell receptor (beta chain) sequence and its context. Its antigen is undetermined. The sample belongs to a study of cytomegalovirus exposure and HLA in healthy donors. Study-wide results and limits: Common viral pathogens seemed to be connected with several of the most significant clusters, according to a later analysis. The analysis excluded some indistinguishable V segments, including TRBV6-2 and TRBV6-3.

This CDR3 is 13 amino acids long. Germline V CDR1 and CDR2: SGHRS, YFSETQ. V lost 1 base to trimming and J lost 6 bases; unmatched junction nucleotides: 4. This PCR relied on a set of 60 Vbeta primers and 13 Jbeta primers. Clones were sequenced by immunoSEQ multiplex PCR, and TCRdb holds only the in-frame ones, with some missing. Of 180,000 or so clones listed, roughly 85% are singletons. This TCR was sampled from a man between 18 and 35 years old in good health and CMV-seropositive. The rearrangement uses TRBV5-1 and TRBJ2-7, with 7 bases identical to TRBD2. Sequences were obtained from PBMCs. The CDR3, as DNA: TGCGCCAGCAGCTTGCGTGCGGGGGTCGAGCAGTACTTC. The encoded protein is CASSLRAGVEQYF.